This T cell receptor (beta chain) originates from a study of T cells in Graves' hyperthyroidism and ophthalmopathy. This clonotype was observed many times. Its antigen is not known. Patients aged 18 to 65 had newly diagnosed hyperthyroidism lasting under 2 months. TCR beta CDR3 sequences were amplified from RNA transcripts. HTBI primers were used for first-round RT-PCR of the TCR CDR3. One entry per CDR3 protein, called by TCRdb with MiXCR from the multiplex PCR reads. Of 250,000 to 300,000 distinct CDR3 sequences listed, 13% to 15% are singletons. General study findings and limits: Using 13 V-J features, a model discriminated ophthalmopathy from stable hyperthyroidism.

Sample: blood. The sequence came from a woman in her forties with Graves' hyperthyroidism that later progressed to Graves' ophthalmopathy.

CDR3 sequence reads: CASSPGLAGKYNEQFF. The CDR3 DNA sequence: TGTGCCAGCAGTCCGGGACTAGCGGGAAAGTACAATGAGCAGTTCTTC. The V and J genes are TRBV28 and TRBJ2-1; 13 bases agree with TRBD2. The CDR3 loop spans 16 amino acids. Germline CDR1 and CDR2: MDHEN and SYDVKM. The J segment lost 4 bases and the V segment lost 5 bases, leaving 5 bases of the junction unmatched.